This paragraph covers one TCR beta chain sequence. Its target is unknown. At one of its ends the junction is not consistent with the germline gene, which may arise from a read error. This sample's RNA came from whole unsorted tissue. Chemotherapy-naive patients with new lung cancer underwent thoracic surgery in China, August–late 2014. A modified ARM-PCR protocol with three rounds of nested PCR amplified TCRbeta. MiXCR, applied by TCRdb to the multiplex PCR reads, yields one record per CDR3 protein. The sample holds approximately 130,000 distinct CDR3 sequences; around three fifths are singletons and the top ten take around 13%. There are 12 residues in the CDR3. Germline CDR1 GTSNPN, CDR2 SVGIG (reference sequence). These data come from a study of tumor and adjacent non-tumor tissue in lung cancer. Turning to the study itself: Patients comprised about a dozen adenocarcinoma, a couple of squamous cell carcinoma and 1 small cell lung cancer. Each sample yielded 4 million to 5 million productive TCRbeta reads on average. General observations from the study: In normal lung, the top 100 clones were significantly more dominant than in tumor.

The sequence was collected from a young man with non-small cell lung cancer. The specimen sequenced was lung tumor tissue. The chain joins TRBV30 to TRBJ1-2; the D gene is possibly TRBD1 (5 bases). The CDR3 nucleotides read TGTGCTGCAGGGAGGGACCGCTATGGCTTCACCTTC. Translating it yields CAAGRDRYGFTF.